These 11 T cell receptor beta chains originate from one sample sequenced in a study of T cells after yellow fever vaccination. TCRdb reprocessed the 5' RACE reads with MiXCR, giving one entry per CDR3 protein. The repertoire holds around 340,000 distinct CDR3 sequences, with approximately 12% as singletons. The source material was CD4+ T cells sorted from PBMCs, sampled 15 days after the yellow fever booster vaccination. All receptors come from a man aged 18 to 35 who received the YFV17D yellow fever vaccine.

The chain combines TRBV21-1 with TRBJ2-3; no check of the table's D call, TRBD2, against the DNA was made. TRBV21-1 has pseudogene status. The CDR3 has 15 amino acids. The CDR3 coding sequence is TGTGCCAGCAGCAGGTGGAGCGGGGGGCGGGGTACGCAGTATTTT. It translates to CASSRWSGGRGTQYF.

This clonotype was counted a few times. CDR3 sequence: CASSSGTGEDYGYTF. In DNA form, the CDR3 reads TGTGCCAGCAGCTCCGGGACAGGGGAGGACTATGGCTACACCTTC. V and J are TRBV5-4 and TRBJ1-2, with 10 bases identical to TRBD1. CDR1 and CDR2 (germline): SGHNT, YYREEE (reference sequence). The CDR3 covers 15 residues. The junction had 5 bases not matched to a gene; V was cut back by 3 bases and J by 3 bases. Filled out from reference TRBV5-4 and TRBJ1-2, the complete variable domain reads ETGVTQSPTHLIKTRGQQVTLRCSSQSGHNTVSWYQQALGQGPQFIFQYYREEENGRGNFPPRFSGLQFPNYSSELNVNALELDDSALYLCASSSGTGEDYGYTFGSGTRLTVV.

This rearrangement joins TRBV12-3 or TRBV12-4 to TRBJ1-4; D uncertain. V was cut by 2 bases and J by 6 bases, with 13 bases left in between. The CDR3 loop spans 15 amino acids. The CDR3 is CASSLTRAGDEKLFF. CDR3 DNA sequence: TGTGCCAGCAGTTTAACCCGGGCCGGCGATGAAAAACTGTTTTTT.

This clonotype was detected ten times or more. The CDR3 nucleotides read TGCGCCAGCAGCCAAGTTGACCGGGACTCGCCCCAGCATTTT. Protein: CASSQVDRDSPQHF. The chain joins TRBV4-1 to TRBJ1-5; perhaps TRBD1 as D (5 bases). V was pared by 1 base and J by 9 bases, with 13 bases between. CDR3 length equals 14 residues. The V gene's germline CDR1 is MGHRA and CDR2 YSYEKL.

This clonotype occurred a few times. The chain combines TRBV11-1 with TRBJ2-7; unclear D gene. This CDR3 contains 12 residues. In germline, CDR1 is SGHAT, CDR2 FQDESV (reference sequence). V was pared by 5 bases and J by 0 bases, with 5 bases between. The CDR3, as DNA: TGTGCCAGCAGCCGCCTCTCCTACGAGCAGTACTTC. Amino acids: CASSRLSYEQYF.

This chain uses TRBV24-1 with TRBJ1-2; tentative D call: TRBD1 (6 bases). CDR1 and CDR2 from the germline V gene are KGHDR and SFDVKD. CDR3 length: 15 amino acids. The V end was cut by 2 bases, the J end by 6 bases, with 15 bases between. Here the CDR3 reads CATSDWKQGGDGYTF. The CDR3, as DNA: TGTGCCACCAGTGATTGGAAACAGGGAGGTGATGGCTACACCTTC.

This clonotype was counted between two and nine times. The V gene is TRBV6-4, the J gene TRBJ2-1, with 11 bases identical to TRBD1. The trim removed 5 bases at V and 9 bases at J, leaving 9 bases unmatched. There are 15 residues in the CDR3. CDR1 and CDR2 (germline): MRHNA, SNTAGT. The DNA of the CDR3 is TGTGCCAGCAGTCGGCTGGGACAGGGGGACCGTGAGCAGTTCTTC. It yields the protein CASSRLGQGDREQFF.

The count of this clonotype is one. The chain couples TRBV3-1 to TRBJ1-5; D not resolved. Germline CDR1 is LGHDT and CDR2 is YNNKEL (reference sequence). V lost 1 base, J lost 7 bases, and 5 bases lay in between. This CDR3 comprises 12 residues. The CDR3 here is CASSQATQPQHF. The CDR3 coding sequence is TGTGCCAGCAGCCAAGCGACCCAGCCCCAGCATTTT.

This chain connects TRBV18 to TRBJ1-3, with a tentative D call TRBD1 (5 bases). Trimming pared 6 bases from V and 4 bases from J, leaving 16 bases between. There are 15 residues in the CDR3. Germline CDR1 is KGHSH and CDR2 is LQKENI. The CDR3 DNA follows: TGTGCCAGCTCGGCGGGGACGGGGGTCGGAAACACCATATATTTT. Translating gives CASSAGTGVGNTIYF.

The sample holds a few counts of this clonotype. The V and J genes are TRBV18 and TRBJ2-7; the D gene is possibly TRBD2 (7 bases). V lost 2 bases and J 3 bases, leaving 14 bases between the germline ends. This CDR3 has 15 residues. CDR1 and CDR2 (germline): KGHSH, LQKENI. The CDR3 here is CASSPGGAALYEQYF. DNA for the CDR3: TGTGCCAGCTCACCAGGGGGGGCCGCCCTCTACGAGCAGTACTTC.

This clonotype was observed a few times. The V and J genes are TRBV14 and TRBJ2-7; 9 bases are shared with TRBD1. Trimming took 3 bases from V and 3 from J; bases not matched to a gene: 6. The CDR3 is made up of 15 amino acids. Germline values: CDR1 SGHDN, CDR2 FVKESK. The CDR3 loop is CASSQRPGQGYEQYF. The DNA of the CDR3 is TGTGCCAGCAGCCAGCGTCCGGGACAGGGCTACGAGCAGTACTTC.